Listed below are T cell receptor beta chains from one sample, sequenced in a study of OX40 agonist ivuxolimab in advanced cancers. Data came from immunoSEQ multiplex PCR; TCRdb stores just in-frame clones and leaves some out. The sample consists of fewer than 75,000 clones, 88% of them appearing once. The source material was CD4+ or CD8+ T cells sorted from blood, sampled in a trial of the OX40 agonist ivuxolimab. The origin of the receptors is an adult with an advanced solid tumor such as melanoma, head and neck, liver or kidney cancer. Both conserved end residues are part of each CDR3. Each record gives: D gene, J gene, clone size, V gene, CDR3 DNA, CDR3 protein. The D gene is left open where the match is weak. Size tells how often a clone was seen (once, few, many) or the class of an expanded clone, and some rows leave it out.

D gene: .; J gene: TRBJ2-7; clone size: .; V gene: TRBV20-1; CDR3 DNA: TGCAGTGCTCCCTTTGGCTACGAGCAGTACTTC; CDR3 protein: CSAPFGYEQYF
D gene: .; J gene: TRBJ1-2; clone size: .; V gene: TRBV18; CDR3 DNA: TGTGCCAGCTCACCAAACAAGGATCCTAACTATGGCTACACCTTC; CDR3 protein: CASSPNKDPNYGYTF
D gene: .; J gene: TRBJ2-5; clone size: .; V gene: TRBV20-1; CDR3 DNA: TGCAGTGCTAGAACAGAGACCCAGTACTTC; CDR3 protein: CSARTETQYF
D gene: .; J gene: TRBJ2-3; clone size: .; V gene: TRBV5-4; CDR3 DNA: TGTGCCAGCAGCTTGGCCTCGGGGCTATCCACAGATACGCAGTATTTT; CDR3 protein: CASSLASGLSTDTQYF
D gene: TRBD1; J gene: TRBJ1-1; clone size: .; V gene: TRBV5-4; CDR3 DNA: TGTGCCAGCAGCTTAGGACAGGGCAGTATGAACACTGAAGCTTTCTTT; CDR3 protein: CASSLGQGSMNTEAFF
D gene: .; J gene: TRBJ2-1; clone size: few; V gene: TRBV10-3; CDR3 DNA: TGTGCCATCAGTGGAGCAGATGAGCAGTTCTTC; CDR3 protein: CAISGADEQFF
D gene: .; J gene: TRBJ1-1; clone size: .; V gene: TRBV30; CDR3 DNA: TGTGCCTGGAGTAGAAACGGGGGCACTGAAGCTTTCTTT; CDR3 protein: CAWSRNGGTEAFF
D gene: .; J gene: TRBJ2-7; clone size: few; V gene: TRBV6-1; CDR3 DNA: TGTGCCAGCAGACTTGGCTCCTACGAGCAGTACTTC; CDR3 protein: CASRLGSYEQYF
D gene: .; J gene: TRBJ2-3; clone size: .; V gene: TRBV5-1; CDR3 DNA: TGCGCCAGCAGCCTAGGACAGAGAGATACGCAGTATTTT; CDR3 protein: CASSLGQRDTQYF
D gene: TRBD1; J gene: TRBJ2-2; clone size: .; V gene: TRBV29-1; CDR3 DNA: TGCAGCGTTGATAGACAGGGGGCGGGCACCGGGGAGCTGTTTTTT; CDR3 protein: CSVDRQGAGTGELFF
D gene: .; J gene: TRBJ2-5; clone size: once; V gene: TRBV6-5; CDR3 DNA: TGTGCCAGCAGACCCCGTCCGCAGGGGTTACAGACCCAGTACTTC; CDR3 protein: CASRPRPQGLQTQYF
D gene: TRBD2; J gene: TRBJ2-7; clone size: .; V gene: TRBV6-6; CDR3 DNA: TGTGCCAGCAGTTGGGATAGACTAGCGGGAGTCGAGCAGTACTTC; CDR3 protein: CASSWDRLAGVEQYF